These T cell receptor beta chains were read from a single sample in a study of blood T cell repertoires in COVID-19. TCRdb keeps only in-frame clones here, not all; method: immunoSEQ multiplex PCR. The profile shows 80,000 or so clones, roughly 86% of them singletons. Sequencing was done on a sample of peripheral blood. Receptors originate from a man between 60 and 70 years old with acute or convalescent COVID-19. CDR3s include the opening cysteine and the closing phenylalanine or tryptophan. The order of the fields is V gene, clone size, J gene, D gene, CDR3 protein, CDR3 DNA. D genes are given only for firm matches. The listing skips clone size in some rows; elsewhere it reads once, few, many or a size class.

>TRBV28|NA|TRBJ2-2|NA
CASSLLVKRATGELFF
TGTGCCAGCAGTCTGCTCGTGAAGCGCGCCACCGGGGAGCTGTTTTTT
>TRBV28|NA|TRBJ1-2|NA
CASEDRANYGYTF
TGTGCCAGCGAGGACAGAGCTAACTATGGCTACACCTTC
>TRBV14|NA|TRBJ2-5|NA
CASSQAGVETQYF
TGTGCCAGCAGCCAAGCGGGAGTAGAGACCCAGTACTTC
>TRBV28|NA|TRBJ1-1|NA
CASSFGTLEAFF
TGTGCCAGCAGCTTTGGCACCCTTGAAGCTTTCTTT
>TRBV24-1|few|TRBJ2-1|TRBD2
CATSGVTSGKNEQFF
TGTGCCACCAGTGGCGTGACTAGCGGGAAAAATGAGCAGTTCTTC
>TRBV19|once|TRBJ1-4|NA
CASGDLTTNEKLFF
TGTGCCAGTGGAGACTTAACAACTAATGAAAAACTGTTTTTT
>TRBV11-3|NA|TRBJ2-2|NA
CASSSYTGELFF
TGTGCCAGCAGCTCATACACCGGGGAGCTGTTTTTT
>TRBV5-6|NA|TRBJ1-1|TRBD1
CASSFGQGVTEAFF
TGTGCCAGCAGCTTCGGTCAGGGGGTTACTGAAGCTTTCTTT
>TRBV2|NA|TRBJ2-3|TRBD2
CASSENPAGGPTDTQYF
TGTGCCAGCAGTGAAAACCCCGCGGGAGGACCCACAGATACGCAGTATTTT
>TRBV6-2/TRBV6-3|NA|TRBJ1-5|NA
CASSFNSGNQPQHF
TGTGCCAGCAGTTTTAATTCCGGCAATCAGCCCCAGCATTTT
>TRBV18|once|TRBJ2-3|TRBD2
CASSSAGGSTDTQYF
TGTGCCAGCTCCTCGGCGGGGGGAAGCACAGATACGCAGTATTTT
>TRBV28|once|TRBJ2-7|NA
CASSLRENVGEQYF
TGTGCCAGCAGTTTAAGGGAGAACGTGGGTGAGCAGTACTTC